These T cell receptor beta chains were read from a single sample in a study of blood T cell repertoires in COVID-19. Produced via immunoSEQ multiplex PCR; TCRdb's table is partial and in-frame only. This sample yields 100,000 to 150,000 clones, of which more than 75% are seen a single time; approximately 2% belongs to the top ten. The sample comprised peripheral blood. These receptors were collected from a man aged 65 to 79 with active COVID-19. Both conserved end residues are part of each CDR3. A D gene is named only where the DNA matches it firmly. The size entry is marked missing in some rows and otherwise reads once, few, many or a size class.

v_gene	d_gene	j_gene	abundance	CDR3nt	CDR3aa
TRBV6-2/TRBV6-3	TRBD2	TRBJ2-3	NA	TGTGCCAGCAGTTACGGGGGGACTAGCGGGATAGATACGCAGTATTTT	CASSYGGTSGIDTQYF
TRBV27	NA	TRBJ2-7	few	TGTGCCAGCAGTATTATCAGGGCCAGCGAGCAGTACTTC	CASSIIRASEQYF
TRBV11-2	NA	TRBJ2-6	NA	TGTGCCAGCAGCTTAGAAACACGATTCACTGGGGCCAACGTCCTGACTTTC	CASSLETRFTGANVLTF
TRBV6-2/TRBV6-3	TRBD2	TRBJ2-1	NA	TGTGCCAGCAGTTACTCGAATCTAGCGGTCAATGAGCAGTTCTTC	CASSYSNLAVNEQFF
TRBV28	TRBD2	TRBJ2-7	NA	TGTGCCAGCAGTTTAAAGGGACTAGCGGACTCCTACGAGCAGTACTTC	CASSLKGLADSYEQYF
TRBV28	NA	TRBJ1-6	once	TGTGCCAGCAAACCCGGACAGTCAAGTTCACCCCTCCACTTT	CASKPGQSSSPLHF
TRBV3-1/TRBV3-2	TRBD2	TRBJ2-3	once	TGTGCCAGCAGCACCCGGACTAGCGGGAGTACAGATACGCAGTATTTT	CASSTRTSGSTDTQYF
TRBV19	NA	TRBJ1-1	NA	TGTGCCAGTAGTATCCTGGGGAGCACTGAAGCTTTCTTT	CASSILGSTEAFF
TRBV19	TRBD2	TRBJ2-1	NA	TGTGCCAGTAGTCGGGGCGGGAGTTCTACAACTGAGCAGTTCTTC	CASSRGGSSTTEQFF
TRBV6-5	NA	TRBJ1-2	NA	TGTGCCAGCTCTCGGGAGCGTGGGAGCTACACCTTC	CASSRERGSYTF
TRBV18	TRBD1	TRBJ2-7	NA	TGTGCCAGCTACGGACAGGGGTACGAGCAGTACTTC	CASYGQGYEQYF
TRBV29-1	NA	TRBJ1-1	NA	TGCAGCGTTGCGGGCCCTCTCAGGGACACTGAAGCTTTCTTT	CSVAGPLRDTEAFF
TRBV5-1	TRBD1	TRBJ2-5	NA	TGCGCCAGCAGCATGGGACAGGGAGGAGAGACCCAGTACTTC	CASSMGQGGETQYF
TRBV7-9	NA	TRBJ2-7	NA	TGTGCCAGCAGCTTAGGACAGCCGAGCTCCTACGAGCAGTACTTC	CASSLGQPSSYEQYF
TRBV19	NA	TRBJ2-3	NA	TGTGCCAGTAGTATAGGTTCTAGCACAGATACGCAGTATTTT	CASSIGSSTDTQYF
TRBV5-8	TRBD2	TRBJ2-3	NA	TGTGCCAGCAGCTTGTACGTGGGAGGGGCAGATACGCAGTATTTT	CASSLYVGGADTQYF
TRBV7-2	NA	TRBJ1-1	NA	TGTGCCAGCAGCTCAAGCTCACGAGGCAGTTCGAACACTGAAGCTTTCTTT	CASSSSSRGSSNTEAFF
TRBV4-3	NA	TRBJ1-6	NA	TGCGCCAGCAGCCCCCGGGAGGGGGGGCGGTCACCCCTCCACTTT	CASSPREGGRSPLHF
TRBV5-1	TRBD2	TRBJ2-3	NA	TGCGCCAGCAGTCCTGGACTAGCGGGAACAGATACGCAGTATTTT	CASSPGLAGTDTQYF
TRBV30	TRBD2	TRBJ2-3	NA	TGTGCCTGGAGTGTACAACGGACTAGCGGGGTCACAGATACGCAGTATTTT	CAWSVQRTSGVTDTQYF